This T cell receptor (beta chain) originates from a study of cytotoxic CD8 clonotypes in ibrutinib-treated CLL. Study context: The response samples were taken once patients had been treated for a median of around eleven months, range 6 to 36.

This CDR3 contains 20 residues. Profiled with immunoSEQ multiplex PCR; TCRdb holds only in-frame clones, not every one. The repertoire holds approximately 320,000 clones, with over 60% as singletons. Whole-study findings and limits: Once treatment began, public clonotypes, which were uncommon, contracted or stayed stable.

Points on this clone: Its antigen is currently unknown.

The sample consisted of PBMCs, taken after 36 months of ibrutinib treatment. The source of this sequence is a human donor with chronic lymphocytic leukemia. The rearrangement uses TRBV21-1 and TRBJ2-3; the table names TRBD1, a call not compared with the DNA. TRBV21-1 is assigned pseudogene status. CDR3 in DNA: TGTGCCAGCAGCGAATTGACAGGGGCCCTTTACTGGGGGCTCACAGATACGCAGTATTTT. Residues: CASSELTGALYWGLTDTQYF.